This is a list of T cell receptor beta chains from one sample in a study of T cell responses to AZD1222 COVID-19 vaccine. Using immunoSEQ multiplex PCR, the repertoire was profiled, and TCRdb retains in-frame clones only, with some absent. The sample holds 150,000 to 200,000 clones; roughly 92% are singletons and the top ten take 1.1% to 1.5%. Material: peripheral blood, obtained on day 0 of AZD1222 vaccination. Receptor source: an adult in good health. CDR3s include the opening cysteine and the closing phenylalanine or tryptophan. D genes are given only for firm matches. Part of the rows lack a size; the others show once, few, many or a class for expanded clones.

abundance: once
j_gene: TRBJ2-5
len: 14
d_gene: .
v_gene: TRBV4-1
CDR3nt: TGCGCCAGCAGCCAAAGGGGGGGCATAGAGACCCAGTACTTC
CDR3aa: CASSQRGGIETQYF

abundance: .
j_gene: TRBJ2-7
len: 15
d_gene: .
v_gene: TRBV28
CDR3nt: TGTGCCAGCAGTCAAAAACAGGGAGGACCCTACGAGCAGTACTTC
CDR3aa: CASSQKQGGPYEQYF

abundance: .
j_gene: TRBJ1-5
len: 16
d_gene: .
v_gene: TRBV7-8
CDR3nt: TGTGCCAGCAGCTCCGAGGGTCCCTATAGCAATCAGCCCCAGCATTTT
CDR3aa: CASSSEGPYSNQPQHF

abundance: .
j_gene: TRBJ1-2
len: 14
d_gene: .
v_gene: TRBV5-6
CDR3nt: TGTGCCAGCAGTCGCCGACGGGAAGACTATGGCTACACCTTC
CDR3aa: CASSRRREDYGYTF

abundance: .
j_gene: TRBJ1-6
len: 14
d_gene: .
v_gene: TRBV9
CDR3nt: TGTGCCAGCAGCGAGATAATAAATAATTCACCCCTCCACTTT
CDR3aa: CASSEIINNSPLHF

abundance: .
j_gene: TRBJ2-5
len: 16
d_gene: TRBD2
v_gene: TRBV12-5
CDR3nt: TGTGCTAGTGGTAAGGGACTAGCGGGGGGCCAAGAGACCCAGTACTTC
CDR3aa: CASGKGLAGGQETQYF

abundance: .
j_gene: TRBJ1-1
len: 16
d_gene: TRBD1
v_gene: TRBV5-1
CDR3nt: TGCGCCAGCAGCTCTCTCTCGACAGGGCTGGTCACTGAAGCTTTCTTT
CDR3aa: CASSSLSTGLVTEAFF

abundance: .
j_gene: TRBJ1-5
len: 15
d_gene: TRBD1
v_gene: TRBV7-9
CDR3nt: TGTGCCAGCATCGACTCGGGACAGGCCAATCAGCCCCAGCATTTT
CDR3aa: CASIDSGQANQPQHF

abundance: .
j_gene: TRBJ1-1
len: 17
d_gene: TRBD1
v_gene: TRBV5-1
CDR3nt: TGCGCCAGCAGCTTGGCCGCAGGACAGGGAGTAGCCACTGAAGCTTTCTTT
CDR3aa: CASSLAAGQGVATEAFF

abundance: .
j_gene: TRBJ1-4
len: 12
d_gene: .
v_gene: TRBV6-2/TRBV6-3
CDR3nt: TGTGCCAGCAGTTACAGGGATGAAAAACTGTTTTTT
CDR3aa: CASSYRDEKLFF

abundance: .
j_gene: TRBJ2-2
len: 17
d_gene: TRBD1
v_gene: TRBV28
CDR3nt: TGTGCCAGCAGCGAAGACCCGGGACAGGGGAAGACCGGGGAGCTGTTTTTT
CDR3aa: CASSEDPGQGKTGELFF

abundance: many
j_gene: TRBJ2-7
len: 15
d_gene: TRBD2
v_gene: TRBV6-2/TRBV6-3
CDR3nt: TGTGCCAGCAGCTCGACTAGCGGGAGCTCCTACGAGCAGTACTTC
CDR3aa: CASSSTSGSSYEQYF

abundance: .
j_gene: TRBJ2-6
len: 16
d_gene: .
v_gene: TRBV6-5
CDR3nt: TGTGCCAGCAGTTACTCCCCTGCCTCTGGGGCCAACGTCCTGACTTTC
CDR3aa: CASSYSPASGANVLTF

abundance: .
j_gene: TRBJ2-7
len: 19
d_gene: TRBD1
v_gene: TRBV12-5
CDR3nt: TGTGCTAGTGGTTTGGTACTAATACAAAGGGGACAGGGTTTGGGCGAGCAGTACTTC
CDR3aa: CASGLVLIQRGQGLGEQYF

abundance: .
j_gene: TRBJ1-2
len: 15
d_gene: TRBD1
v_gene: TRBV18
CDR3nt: TGTGCCAGCTCACCGGGGGACAGAGAGTACTATGGCTACACCTTC
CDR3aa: CASSPGDREYYGYTF

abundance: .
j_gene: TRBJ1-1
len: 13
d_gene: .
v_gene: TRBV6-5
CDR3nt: TGTGCCAGCAGTTCCCTTCTCGGCACTGAAGCTTTCTTT
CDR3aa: CASSSLLGTEAFF

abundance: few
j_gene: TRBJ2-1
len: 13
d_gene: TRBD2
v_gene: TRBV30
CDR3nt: TGTGCTCCCACTAGCGGGAGAATGAATGAGCAGTTCTTC
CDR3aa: CAPTSGRMNEQFF